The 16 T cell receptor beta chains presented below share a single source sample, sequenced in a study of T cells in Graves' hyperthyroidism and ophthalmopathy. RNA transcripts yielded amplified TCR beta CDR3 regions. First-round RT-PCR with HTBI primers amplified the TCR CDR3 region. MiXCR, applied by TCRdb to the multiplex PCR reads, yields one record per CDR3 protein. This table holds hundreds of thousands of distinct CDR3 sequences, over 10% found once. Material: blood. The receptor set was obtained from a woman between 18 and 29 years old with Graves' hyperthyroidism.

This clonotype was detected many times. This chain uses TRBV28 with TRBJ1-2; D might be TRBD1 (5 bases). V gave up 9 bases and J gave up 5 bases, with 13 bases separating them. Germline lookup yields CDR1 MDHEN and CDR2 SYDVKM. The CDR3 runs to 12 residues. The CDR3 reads CASFRALYGYTF. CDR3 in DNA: TGTGCCAGTTTCAGGGCCCTATATGGCTACACCTTC.

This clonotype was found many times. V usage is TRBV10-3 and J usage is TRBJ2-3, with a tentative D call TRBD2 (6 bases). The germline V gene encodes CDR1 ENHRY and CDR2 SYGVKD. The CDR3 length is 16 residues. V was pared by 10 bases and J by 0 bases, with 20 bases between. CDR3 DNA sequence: TGTGCCACGAGGGTTGGCGGGACCTGGAGCACAGATACGCAGTATTTT. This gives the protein CATRVGGTWSTDTQYF.

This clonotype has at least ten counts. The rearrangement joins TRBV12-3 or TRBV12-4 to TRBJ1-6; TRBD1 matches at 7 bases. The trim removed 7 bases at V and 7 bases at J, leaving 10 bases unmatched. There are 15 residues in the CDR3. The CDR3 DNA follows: TGTGCCAGCACCTCAGACGGGACAGTGAATTCACCCCTCCACTTT. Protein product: CASTSDGTVNSPLHF.

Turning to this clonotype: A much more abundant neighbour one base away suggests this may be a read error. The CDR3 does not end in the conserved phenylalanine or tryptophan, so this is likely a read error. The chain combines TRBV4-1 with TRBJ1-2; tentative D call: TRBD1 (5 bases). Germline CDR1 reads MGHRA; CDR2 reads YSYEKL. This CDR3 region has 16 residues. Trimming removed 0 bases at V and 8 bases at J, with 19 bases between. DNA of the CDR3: TGCGCCAGCAGCCAAGATAAAGAGGGGATCGGCTACGGCTACACCCTC. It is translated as CASSQDKEGIGYGYTL.

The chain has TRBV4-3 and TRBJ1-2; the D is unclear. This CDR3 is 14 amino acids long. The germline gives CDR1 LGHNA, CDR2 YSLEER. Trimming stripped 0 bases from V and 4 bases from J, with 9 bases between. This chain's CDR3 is CASSQDPGFYGYTF. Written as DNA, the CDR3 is TGCGCCAGCAGCCAAGATCCGGGGTTCTATGGCTACACCTTC.

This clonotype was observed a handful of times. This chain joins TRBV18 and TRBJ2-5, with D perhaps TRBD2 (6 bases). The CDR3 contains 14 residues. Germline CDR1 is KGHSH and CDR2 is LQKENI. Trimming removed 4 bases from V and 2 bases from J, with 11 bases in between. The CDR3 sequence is CASSRRGNQETQYF. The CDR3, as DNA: TGTGCCAGCTCACGGCGGGGCAATCAAGAGACCCAGTACTTC.

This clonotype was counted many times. The CDR3 DNA reads as TGTGCCAGCTCACCATTCGCCAATCGGGATGGCTACACCTTC. Translation gives CASSPFANRDGYTF. This chain connects TRBV18 to TRBJ1-2; D ambiguous. The V gene lost 2 bases and the J gene lost 6 bases, with 13 bases spanning the gap. Germline assignment: CDR1 KGHSH and CDR2 LQKENI. The CDR3 loop spans 14 amino acids.

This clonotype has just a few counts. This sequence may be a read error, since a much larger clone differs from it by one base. The CDR3 coding sequence is TGTGCCAGCAGCCCAAAGGTGCTAGCGGGAGGATTACTCCACGAGAAGTACTTC. Its protein is CASSPKVLAGGLLHEKYF. V usage is TRBV7-9 and J usage is TRBJ2-7; 11 bases agree with TRBD2. Per germline, CDR1 SEHNR and CDR2 FQNEAQ (reference sequence). This CDR3 is built from 18 residues.

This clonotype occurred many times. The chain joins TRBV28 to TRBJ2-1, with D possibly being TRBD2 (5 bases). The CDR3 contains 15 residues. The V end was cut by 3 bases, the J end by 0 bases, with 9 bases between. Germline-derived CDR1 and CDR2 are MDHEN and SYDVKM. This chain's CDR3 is CASSLWETSYNEQFF. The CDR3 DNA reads TGTGCCAGCAGTTTGTGGGAGACCTCCTACAATGAGCAGTTCTTC.

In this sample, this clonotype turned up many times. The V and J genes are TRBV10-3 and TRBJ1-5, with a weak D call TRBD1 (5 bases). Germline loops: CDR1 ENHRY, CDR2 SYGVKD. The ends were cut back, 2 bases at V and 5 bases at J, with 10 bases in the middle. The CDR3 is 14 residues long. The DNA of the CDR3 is TGTGCCATCAGTGAGGGAAGGGGCCATCAGCCCCAGCATTTT. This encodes CAISEGRGHQPQHF.

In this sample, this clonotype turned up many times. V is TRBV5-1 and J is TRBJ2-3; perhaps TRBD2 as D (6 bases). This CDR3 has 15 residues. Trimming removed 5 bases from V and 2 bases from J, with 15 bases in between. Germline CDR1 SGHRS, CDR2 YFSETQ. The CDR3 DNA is TGCGCCAGCAGAAGGGTAGCGGACGACACAGATACGCAGTATTTT. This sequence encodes CASRRVADDTDTQYF. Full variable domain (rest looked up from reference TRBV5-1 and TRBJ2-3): KAGVTQTPRYLIKTRGQQVTLSCSPISGHRSVSWYQQTPGQGLQFLFEYFSETQRNKGNFPGRFSGRQFSNSRSEMNVSTLELGDSALYLCASRRVADDTDTQYFGPGTRLTVL.

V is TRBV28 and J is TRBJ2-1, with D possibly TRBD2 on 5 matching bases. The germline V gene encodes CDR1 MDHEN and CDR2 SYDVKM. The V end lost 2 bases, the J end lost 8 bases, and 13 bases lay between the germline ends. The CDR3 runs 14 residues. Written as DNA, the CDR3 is TGTGCCAGCAGTTTAGCGTCTAGCTTGGATGAGCAGTTCTTC. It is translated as CASSLASSLDEQFF.

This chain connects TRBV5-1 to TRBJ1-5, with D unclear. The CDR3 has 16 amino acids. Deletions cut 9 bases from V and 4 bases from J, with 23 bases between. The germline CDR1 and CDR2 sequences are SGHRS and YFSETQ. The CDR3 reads CANPQVTRRRNQPQHF. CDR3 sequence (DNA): TGCGCCAACCCCCAGGTTACGAGGAGGAGAAATCAGCCCCAGCATTTT.

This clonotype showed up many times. CDR3 protein: CASKLTEGTEAFF. DNA of the CDR3: TGTGCCAGCAAATTGACAGAAGGCACTGAAGCTTTCTTT. The chain carries TRBV2 and TRBJ1-1; weak D call: TRBD1 (5 bases). V dropped 7 bases and J dropped 4 bases, with 13 bases sitting between them. Germline CDR1 SNHLY, CDR2 FYNNEI. This CDR3 contains 13 residues. Full variable domain (outside the CDR3, taken from reference TRBV2 and TRBJ1-1): EPEVTQTPSHQVTQMGQEVILRCVPISNHLYFYWYRQILGQKVEFLVSFYNNEISEKSEIFDDQFSVERPDGSNFTLKIRSTKLEDSAMYFCASKLTEGTEAFFGQGTRLTVV.

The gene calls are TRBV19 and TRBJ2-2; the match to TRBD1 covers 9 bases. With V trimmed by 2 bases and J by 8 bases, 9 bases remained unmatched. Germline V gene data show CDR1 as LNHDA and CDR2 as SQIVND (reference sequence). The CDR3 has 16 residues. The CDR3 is CASSIRAGQGVGELFF. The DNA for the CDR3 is TGTGCCAGTAGTATACGGGCGGGACAGGGCGTAGGGGAGCTGTTTTTT. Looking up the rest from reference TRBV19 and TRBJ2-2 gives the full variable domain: DGGITQSPKYLFRKEGQNVTLSCEQNLNHDAMYWYRQDPGQGLRLIYYSQIVNDFQKGDIAEGYSVSREKKESFPLTVTSAQKNPTAFYLCASSIRAGQGVGELFFGEGSRLTVL.

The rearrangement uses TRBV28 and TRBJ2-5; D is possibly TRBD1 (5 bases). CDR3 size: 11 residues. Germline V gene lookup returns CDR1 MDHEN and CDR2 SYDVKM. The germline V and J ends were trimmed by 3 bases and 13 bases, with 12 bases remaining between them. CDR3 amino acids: CASSLRRALYF. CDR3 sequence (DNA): TGTGCCAGCAGTTTGCGCAGGGCATTGTACTTC.